This T cell receptor (beta chain) was retrieved from a study of cytomegalovirus exposure and HLA in healthy donors. Study-wide points: Cytomegalovirus association was listed for roughly 160 TCR beta chains.

Comments on this clone: Its antigen remains unknown.

TCRdb keeps only in-frame clones here, not all; method: immunoSEQ multiplex PCR. The sample lists 180,000 or so clones, roughly 88% occurring once. In germline, CDR1 is MGHRA, CDR2 YSYEKL. V lost 5 bases to trimming and J lost 7 bases; unmatched junction nucleotides: 8. This CDR3 has 13 residues. The clonotype originates from a woman in her thirties in good health and CMV-seropositive. The material sequenced was PBMCs. The chain joins TRBV4-1 to TRBJ2-7, with TRBD1 identical over 7 bases. The CDR3 is CASSSETGWEQYF. DNA of the CDR3: TGCGCCAGCAGCTCAGAGACAGGGTGGGAGCAGTACTTC.